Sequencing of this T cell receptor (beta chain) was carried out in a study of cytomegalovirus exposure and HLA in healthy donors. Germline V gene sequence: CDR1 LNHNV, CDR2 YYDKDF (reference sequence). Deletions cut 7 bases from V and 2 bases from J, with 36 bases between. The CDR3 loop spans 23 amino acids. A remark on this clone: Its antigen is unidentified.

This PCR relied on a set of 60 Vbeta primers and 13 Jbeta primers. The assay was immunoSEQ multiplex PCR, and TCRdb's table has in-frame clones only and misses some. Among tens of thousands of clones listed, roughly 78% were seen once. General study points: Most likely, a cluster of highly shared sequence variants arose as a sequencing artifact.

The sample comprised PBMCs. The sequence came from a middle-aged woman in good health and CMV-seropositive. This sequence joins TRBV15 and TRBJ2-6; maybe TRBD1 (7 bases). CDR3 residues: CATNDAETGRRGRRGPGANVLTF. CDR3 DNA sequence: TGTGCCACCAACGACGCTGAGACAGGGAGAAGGGGACGGAGGGGACCTGGGGCCAACGTCCTGACTTTC.